This T cell receptor (beta chain) was sequenced for a study of T cell responses to AZD1222 COVID-19 vaccine. Study observations and caveats: Repertoire collection took place solely once the T cell response had peaked.

The data were produced by immunoSEQ multiplex PCR, yet TCRdb's version contains in-frame clones alone and is incomplete. This repertoire shows around 60,000 clones, about nine tenths found once; its top ten account for roughly 6.3%. Details on this clone: Its antigen is still unknown.

The receptor was derived from an adult who received the MenACWY meningococcal vaccine as a control. The sequenced sample was peripheral blood, obtained 28 days after the second dose of the MenACWY control vaccine.

This chain's CDR3 is CASSLSRRLSSTDTQYF. The CDR3 DNA reads as TGTGCCAGCAGTTTATCTCGGCGGCTATCTAGCACAGATACGCAGTATTTT. The chain uses TRBV27 and TRBJ2-3; D remains ambiguous. There are 17 residues in the CDR3. Germline V CDR1 and CDR2: MNHEY, SMNVEV (reference sequence). V was clipped by 0 bases and J by 0 bases, with 13 bases between them.